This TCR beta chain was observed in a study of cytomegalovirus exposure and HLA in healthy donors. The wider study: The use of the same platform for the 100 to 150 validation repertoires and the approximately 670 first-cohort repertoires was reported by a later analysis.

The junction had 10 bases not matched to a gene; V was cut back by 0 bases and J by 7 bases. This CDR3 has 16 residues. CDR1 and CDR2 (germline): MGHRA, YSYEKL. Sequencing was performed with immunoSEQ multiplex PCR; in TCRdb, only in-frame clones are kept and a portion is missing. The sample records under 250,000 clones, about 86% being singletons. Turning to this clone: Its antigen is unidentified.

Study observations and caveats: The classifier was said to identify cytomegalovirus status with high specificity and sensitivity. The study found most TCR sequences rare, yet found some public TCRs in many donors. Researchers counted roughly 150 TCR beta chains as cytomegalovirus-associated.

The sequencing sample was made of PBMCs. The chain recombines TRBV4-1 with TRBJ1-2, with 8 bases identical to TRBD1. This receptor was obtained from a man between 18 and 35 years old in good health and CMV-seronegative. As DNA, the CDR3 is TGCGCCAGCAGCCAAGATTCAGGGGGCGAAAAGGGTGGCTACACCTTC. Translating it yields CASSQDSGGEKGGYTF.